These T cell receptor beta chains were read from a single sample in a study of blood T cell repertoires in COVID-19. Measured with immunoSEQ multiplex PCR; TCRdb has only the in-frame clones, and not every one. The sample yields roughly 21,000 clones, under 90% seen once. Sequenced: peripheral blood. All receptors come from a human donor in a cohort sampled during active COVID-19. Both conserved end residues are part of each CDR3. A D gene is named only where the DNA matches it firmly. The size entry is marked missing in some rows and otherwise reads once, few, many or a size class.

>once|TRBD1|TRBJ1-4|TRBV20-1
TGCAGTGCTAGTAACCGGGACAGGCTTGCAACTAATGAAAAACTGTTTTTT
CSASNRDRLATNEKLFF
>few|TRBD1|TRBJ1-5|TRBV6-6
TGTGCCAGCAGTTACATAACGGACAGGGCACATCAGCCCCAGCATTTT
CASSYITDRAHQPQHF
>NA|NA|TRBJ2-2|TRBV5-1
TGCGCCAGCAGCTCGCACGGACATATGAACACCGGGGAGCTGTTTTTT
CASSSHGHMNTGELFF
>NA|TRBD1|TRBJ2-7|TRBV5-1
TGCGCCAGCAGCTCTGATCTCCGGGACAGAGGGGTCGAGCAGTACTTC
CASSSDLRDRGVEQYF
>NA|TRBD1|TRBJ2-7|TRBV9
TGTGCCAGCAGCGTAGGACAGGGACAAGCCTACGAGCAGTACTTC
CASSVGQGQAYEQYF
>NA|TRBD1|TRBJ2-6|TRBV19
TGTGCCAGTAGGGGGCAAAGGACAGGGAAGCCCGGGGCCAACGTCCTGACTTTC
CASRGQRTGKPGANVLTF
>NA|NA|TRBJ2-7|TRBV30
TGTGCCTGGAGTTCCCTACAGGGTTACTACGAGCAGTACTTC
CAWSSLQGYYEQYF
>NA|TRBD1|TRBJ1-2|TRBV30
TGTGCCTGGAGTCGGACAGGGATTTTCTATGGCTACACCTTC
CAWSRTGIFYGYTF
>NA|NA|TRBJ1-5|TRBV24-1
TGTGCCACCAGTGCGACAGAAAATCAGCCCCAGCATTTT
CATSATENQPQHF
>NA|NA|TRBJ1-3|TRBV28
TGTGCCAGCAGCCCCGGGAGTTTTCGCTCTGGAAACACCATATATTTT
CASSPGSFRSGNTIYF
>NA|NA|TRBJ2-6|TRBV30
TGTGCCTGGTGCCCCACAGGGGCCAACGTCCTGACTTTC
CAWCPTGANVLTF
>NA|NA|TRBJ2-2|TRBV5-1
TGCGCCAGCAGCTTGAACGGACAAAACACCGGGGAGCTGTTTTTT
CASSLNGQNTGELFF
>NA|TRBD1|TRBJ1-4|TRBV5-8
TGTGCCAGCAGCTTGGGCGGCCGGGTCCGGGGACAGCCAGATGAAAAACTGTTTTTT
CASSLGGRVRGQPDEKLFF
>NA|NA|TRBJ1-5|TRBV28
TGTGTTTCACAGTTTGAGAGCAATCAGCCCCAGCATTTT
CVSQFESNQPQHF
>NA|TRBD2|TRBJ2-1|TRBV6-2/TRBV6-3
TGTGCCAGCAGTTGGGAAGCGGGGCAACTCGCTACCGGCTACAATGAGCAGTTCTTC
CASSWEAGQLATGYNEQFF
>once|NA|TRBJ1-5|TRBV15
TGTGCCACCAGCGGCGGGTCAGTCGTTAGCAATCAGCCCCAGCATTTT
CATSGGSVVSNQPQHF
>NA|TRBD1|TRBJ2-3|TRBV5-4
TGTGCCAGTGGGTCGGGACAGAGCACAGATACGCAGTATTTT
CASGSGQSTDTQYF